Following are 25 T cell receptor beta chains from one sample sequenced in a study of OX40 agonist ivuxolimab in advanced cancers. Using immunoSEQ multiplex PCR, the repertoire was profiled, and TCRdb retains in-frame clones only, with some absent. The data contain 77,000 or so clones, 92% of them singletons. Sequences were derived from CD4+ or CD8+ T cells sorted from blood, sampled in a trial of the OX40 agonist ivuxolimab. The receptors stem from an adult with an advanced solid tumor such as melanoma, head and neck, liver or kidney cancer.

The chain combines TRBV18 with TRBJ1-5; 9 bases agree with TRBD1. This CDR3 comprises 14 residues. Germline CDR1 is KGHSH and CDR2 is LQKENI. J gave up 7 bases and V 3 bases, and 4 bases lay outside the gene matches. CDR3 DNA sequence: TGTGCCAGCTCACCGGGACAGGGAAGGCAGCCCCAGCATTTT. It encodes CASSPGQGRQPQHF.

The chain uses TRBV14 and TRBJ1-2; D is uncertain. CDR3 length: 13 residues. CDR1 SGHDN and CDR2 FVKESK come from the germline V gene. V was clipped by 0 bases and J by 8 bases, with 10 bases between them. The CDR3 sequence: CASSQDRPRGYTF. CDR3 coding DNA: TGTGCCAGCAGCCAAGATCGCCCACGGGGCTACACCTTC.

This rearrangement joins TRBV29-1 to TRBJ1-6; D possibly corresponds to TRBD1 (5 bases). Trimming left V 3 bases short and J 7 bases short, with 10 bases between. CDR3 length equals 13 residues. CDR1 is SQVTM and CDR2 is ANQGSEA in the germline V gene. CDR3 loop: CSVDRRVNSPLHF. The DNA of the CDR3 is TGCAGCGTTGACCGCAGGGTAAATTCACCCCTCCACTTT.

The sample holds one count of this clone. This sequence joins TRBV29-1 and TRBJ2-1; D remains unclear. This CDR3 spans 13 amino acids. Germline V lookup: CDR1 SQVTM, CDR2 ANQGSEA. Trimming took off 6 bases at V and 6 bases at J, with 15 bases between the two ends. CDR3 nucleotides: TGCAGCGTCGAAAGATCGGCCAGCAATGAGCAGTTCTTC. It is translated as CSVERSASNEQFF.

This clone was found once. V and J are TRBV27 and TRBJ2-7; 12 nucleotides match TRBD2. The germline V gene has CDR1 MNHEY and CDR2 SMNVEV (reference sequence). Unmatched junction bases numbered 2, after V lost 2 bases and J lost 3 bases. CDR3 length: 15 amino acids. This chain's CDR3 is CASSLRTSGIYEQYF. The CDR3 region has the DNA TGTGCCAGCAGTTTAAGGACTAGCGGGATCTACGAGCAGTACTTC.

V usage is TRBV28 and J usage is TRBJ1-5; no firm D call. CDR1 is MDHEN, CDR2 SYDVKM, per germline. The CDR3 consists of 14 residues. V lost 2 bases to trimming and J lost 3 bases, with 8 bases between them. The CDR3 sequence: CASSLQINNQPQHF. The CDR3, as DNA: TGTGCCAGCAGTTTACAGATAAACAATCAGCCCCAGCATTTT.

This clone was seen once. The chain joins TRBV29-1 to TRBJ2-1; 11 bases map to TRBD2. Trimming cost V 6 bases and J 4 bases; bases outside gene matches: 8. Per the germline V gene, CDR1 is SQVTM and CDR2 is ANQGSEA. The CDR3 extends over 15 amino acids. The CDR3 bases are TGCAGCGTGCCGGGACTAGCGGACCTTTACAATGAGCAGTTCTTC. It codes for CSVPGLADLYNEQFF.

This sequence joins TRBV2 and TRBJ2-7; 15 nucleotides align to TRBD2. Germline V gives CDR1 SNHLY, CDR2 FYNNEI. The CDR3 contains 15 residues. The V and J ends lost 7 bases and 7 bases, in that order; junction bases with no gene match: 8. CDR3 loop: CASKGLAGGPAEQYF. DNA for the CDR3: TGTGCCAGCAAAGGACTAGCGGGAGGGCCCGCGGAGCAGTACTTC.

V gene TRBV7-3 combines with J gene TRBJ1-1; 7 bases align to TRBD1. Germline V gene lookup returns CDR1 SGHTA and CDR2 FQGTGA. V was pared by 5 bases and J by 0 bases, with 3 bases of the junction left unmatched. This CDR3 is built from 14 residues. The CDR3 sequence is CASSKQGMNTEAFF. The DNA for the CDR3 is TGTGCCAGCAGCAAACAGGGGATGAACACTGAAGCTTTCTTT.

J is TRBJ1-2 and V is TRBV28, with 7 bases lining up with TRBD1. With V trimmed by 10 bases and J by 11 bases, 16 bases remained unmatched. CDR1 MDHEN and CDR2 SYDVKM come from the germline V gene. CDR3 length equals 13 residues. The CDR3 DNA reads TGTGCCAACCATAAACAGGGGACGGAGCGGTACACCTTC. Amino acids: CANHKQGTERYTF.

The chain employs TRBV7-2 and TRBJ2-3; 9 bases line up with TRBD1. V lost 6 bases and J lost 9; bases outside the gene matches: 10. The length of the CDR3 is 14 residues. Germline V gives CDR1 SGHTA, CDR2 FQGNSA. DNA of the CDR3: TGTGCCAGCAGTGGGACAGGGATAGGGGTGACGCAGTATTTT. Protein product: CASSGTGIGVTQYF.

The chain has TRBV7-9 and TRBJ2-7, with D unresolved. Germline CDR1 SEHNR, CDR2 FQNEAQ (reference sequence). V gave up 6 bases and J gave up 0 bases, with 6 bases separating them. The CDR3 spans 12 residues. For the CDR3, the DNA is TGTGCCAGCAGTGTGAGCTCCTACGAGCAGTACTTC. As protein: CASSVSSYEQYF.

The chain joins TRBV27 to TRBJ2-2; the match to TRBD1 covers 8 bases. This CDR3 is 14 amino acids long. Unmatched junction bases numbered 6, after V lost 8 bases and J lost 4 bases. Germline V gives CDR1 MNHEY, CDR2 SMNVEV (reference sequence). CDR3 DNA sequence: TGTGCCAGCCAGACAGGGGCGATCACCGGGGAGCTGTTTTTT. Amino acid sequence: CASQTGAITGELFF.

This chain links TRBV19 with TRBJ2-7, with D unresolved. V shed 3 bases and J shed 2 bases, with 14 bases lying between them. Germline CDR1 is LNHDA and CDR2 is SQIVND (reference sequence). The CDR3 has 15 residues. CDR3 region: CASSIVGRATYEQYF. The DNA of the CDR3 is TGTGCCAGTAGTATTGTCGGACGGGCAACCTACGAGCAGTACTTC.

The chain is built from TRBV7-2 and TRBJ2-3; D tentatively fits TRBD1 or TRBD2 (6 bases each). CDR1 and CDR2 (germline): SGHTA, FQGNSA. The CDR3 is made up of 15 amino acids. Trimming removed 1 base at V and 3 bases at J, with 11 bases between. DNA of the CDR3: TGTGCCAGCAGCTTAGTCGGGGGCCGTACAGATACGCAGTATTTT. Translation: CASSLVGGRTDTQYF.

The chain employs TRBV7-2 and TRBJ2-7; 7 nucleotides match TRBD1. Losses at the gene ends were 0 bases for V and 5 bases for J; bases not matched to a gene: 7. The CDR3 has 15 residues. The germline CDR1 and CDR2 sequences are SGHTA and FQGNSA. The CDR3 DNA reads as TGTGCCAGCAGCTTAGCTGGGGACAGCAGAAACGAGCAGTACTTC. Protein: CASSLAGDSRNEQYF.

This chain connects TRBV28 to TRBJ1-1; the D gene is possibly TRBD1 (6 bases). The CDR3 is 15 amino acids. The germline CDR1 and CDR2 sequences are MDHEN and SYDVKM. V was trimmed by 0 bases and J by 8 bases, leaving 16 bases between them. CDR3 sequence reads: CASSLWRGVTIEAFF. The DNA of the CDR3 is TGTGCCAGCAGTTTATGGAGGGGGGTTACAATAGAAGCTTTCTTT.

The J gene is TRBJ1-2, the V gene TRBV23-1; TRBD1 agrees at 8 bases. TRBV23-1 is an open reading frame, and its role is uncertain. After removal of 2 bases from V and 7 bases from J, the junction contained 15 bases not matched to a gene. The CDR3 totals 17 residues. CDR3 in amino acids: CASSQGPGQESSGGYTF. For the CDR3, the DNA is TGCGCCAGCAGTCAAGGACCGGGACAGGAGTCCTCCGGTGGCTACACCTTC.

V and J are TRBV7-3 and TRBJ2-1; 7 bases line up with TRBD2. V lost 2 bases to trimming and J lost 2 bases; unmatched junction nucleotides: 6. The germline gives CDR1 SGHTA, CDR2 FQGTGA. The CDR3 is 16 amino acids. In nucleotides, the CDR3 is TGTGCCAGCAGCTTATGGGGCGGGAGCACCTACAATGAGCAGTTCTTC. Its protein product is CASSLWGGSTYNEQFF. Complete variable domain (other parts from reference TRBV7-3 and TRBJ2-1): GAGVSQTPSNKVTEKGKYVELRCDPISGHTALYWYRQSLGQGPEFLIYFQGTGAADDSGLPNDRFFAVRPEGSVSTLKIQRTERGDSAVYLCASSLWGGSTYNEQFFGPGTRLTVL.

The genes are TRBV5-4 and TRBJ1-2, with D possibly TRBD1 on 5 matching bases. The CDR3 loop spans 14 amino acids. Germline loops: CDR1 SGHNT, CDR2 YYREEE (reference sequence). V lost 1 base and J lost 0, with 7 bases in between. The CDR3 region has the DNA TGTGCCAGCAGCTTGCCGACAGCTAACTATGGCTACACCTTC. Amino acids: CASSLPTANYGYTF.

In DNA form, the CDR3 reads TGCGCCAGCAGCTTGGGCGGCAGGGTCGCTGGAAACACCATATATTTT. The encoded protein is CASSLGGRVAGNTIYF. This chain uses TRBV5-1 with TRBJ1-3, with D perhaps matching TRBD1 (5 bases). V was pared by 0 bases and J by 2 bases, with 12 bases between. Germline CDR1 and CDR2: SGHRS and YFSETQ. The CDR3 covers 16 residues.

This rearrangement joins TRBV7-2 to TRBJ2-7; D is unresolved. V lost 5 bases and J 0 bases, leaving 8 bases between the germline ends. The V gene's germline CDR1 is SGHTA and CDR2 FQGNSA. This CDR3 contains 13 residues. CDR3 sequence: CASSDRFSYEQYF. The DNA of the CDR3 is TGTGCCAGCAGCGATCGATTCTCCTACGAGCAGTACTTC.

The rearrangement joins TRBV2 to TRBJ2-1; D not resolved. The CDR3 runs 16 residues. Germline V CDR1 and CDR2: SNHLY, FYNNEI. The V end was cut by 2 bases, the J end by 0 bases, with 11 bases between. This CDR3 reads CASSEMAAASYNEQFF. The CDR3, as DNA: TGTGCCAGCAGTGAAATGGCCGCCGCCTCCTACAATGAGCAGTTCTTC.

The chain links TRBV11-3 to TRBJ2-1; 12 nucleotides agree with TRBD2. V lost 4 bases to trimming and J lost 2 bases; unmatched junction nucleotides: 0. Per the germline V gene, CDR1 is SGHNT and CDR2 is YENEEA. This CDR3 spans 15 amino acids. The CDR3 DNA sequence: TGTGCCAGCAGCTCTAGCGGGAGGGCCTACAATGAGCAGTTCTTC. It codes for CASSSSGRAYNEQFF.

The rearrangement joins TRBV5-1 to TRBJ2-7; TRBD2 aligns across 8 bases. V dropped 4 bases and J dropped 5; count of bases not matched to a gene: 5. The CDR3 is made up of 13 amino acids. Looked up from germline, CDR1 is SGHRS and CDR2 is YFSETQ. CDR3 residues: CASSGAGGDEQYF. In DNA, the CDR3 is TGCGCCAGCAGCGGGGCGGGAGGTGACGAGCAGTACTTC.